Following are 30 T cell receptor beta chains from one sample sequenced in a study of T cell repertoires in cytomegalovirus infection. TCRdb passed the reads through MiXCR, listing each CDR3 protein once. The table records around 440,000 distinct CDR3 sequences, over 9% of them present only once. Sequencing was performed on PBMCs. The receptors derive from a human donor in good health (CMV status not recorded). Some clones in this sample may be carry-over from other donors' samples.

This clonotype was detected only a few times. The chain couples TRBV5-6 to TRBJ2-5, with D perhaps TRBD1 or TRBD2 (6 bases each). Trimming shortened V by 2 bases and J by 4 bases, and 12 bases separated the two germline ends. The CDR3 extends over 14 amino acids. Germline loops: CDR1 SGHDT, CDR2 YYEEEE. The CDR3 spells CASSLGGPGETQYF. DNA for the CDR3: TGTGCCAGCAGCTTAGGGGGGCCAGGAGAGACCCAGTACTTC.

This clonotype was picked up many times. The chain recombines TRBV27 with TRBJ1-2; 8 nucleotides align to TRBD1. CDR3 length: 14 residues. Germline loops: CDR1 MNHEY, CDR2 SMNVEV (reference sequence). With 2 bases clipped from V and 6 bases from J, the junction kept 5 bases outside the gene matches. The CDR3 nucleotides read TGTGCCAGCAGTTTAGGCCAGGGGGCCAATGGCTACACCTTC. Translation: CASSLGQGANGYTF.

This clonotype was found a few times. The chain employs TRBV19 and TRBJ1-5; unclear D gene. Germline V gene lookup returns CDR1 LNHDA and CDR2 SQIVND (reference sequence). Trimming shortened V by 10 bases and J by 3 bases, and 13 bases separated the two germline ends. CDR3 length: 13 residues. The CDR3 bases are TGTGCCACAGGCCCCCCCCACAATCAGCCCCAGCATTTT. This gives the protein CATGPPHNQPQHF.

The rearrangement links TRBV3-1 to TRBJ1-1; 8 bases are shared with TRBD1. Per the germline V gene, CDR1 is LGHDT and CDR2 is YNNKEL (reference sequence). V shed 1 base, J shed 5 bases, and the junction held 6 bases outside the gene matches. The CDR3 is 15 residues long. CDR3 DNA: TGTGCCAGCAGCCAAGCGGGCAGGGGGCCGACTGAAGCTTTCTTT. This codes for CASSQAGRGPTEAFF.

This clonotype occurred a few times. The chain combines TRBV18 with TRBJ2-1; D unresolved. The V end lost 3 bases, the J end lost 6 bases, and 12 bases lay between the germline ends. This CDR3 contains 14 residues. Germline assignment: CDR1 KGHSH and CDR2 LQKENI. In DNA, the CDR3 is TGTGCCAGCTCACCCGACTTCCCCTCCAATGAGCAGTTCTTC. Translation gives CASSPDFPSNEQFF.

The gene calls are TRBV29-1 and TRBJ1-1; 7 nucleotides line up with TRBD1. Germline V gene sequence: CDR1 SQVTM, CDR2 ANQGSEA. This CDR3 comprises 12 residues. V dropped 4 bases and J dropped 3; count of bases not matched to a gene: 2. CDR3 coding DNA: TGCAGCGTTGGGACAGGCCACACTGAAGCTTTCTTT. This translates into CSVGTGHTEAFF.

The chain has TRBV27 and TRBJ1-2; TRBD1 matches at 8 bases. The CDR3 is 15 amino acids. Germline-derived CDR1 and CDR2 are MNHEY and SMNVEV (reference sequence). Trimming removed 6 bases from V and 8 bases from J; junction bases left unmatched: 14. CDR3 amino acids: CASSSPDRGDEGYTF. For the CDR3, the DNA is TGTGCCAGCAGCTCCCCTGACAGGGGCGATGAAGGCTACACCTTC.

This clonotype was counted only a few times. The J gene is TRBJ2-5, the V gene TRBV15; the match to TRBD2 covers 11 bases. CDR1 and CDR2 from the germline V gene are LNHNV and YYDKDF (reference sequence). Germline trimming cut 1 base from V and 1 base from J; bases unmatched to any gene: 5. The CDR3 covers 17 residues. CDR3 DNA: TGTGCCACCAGCAGAGGAGGAACTAGCGGGAGCCAAGAGACCCAGTACTTC. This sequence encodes CATSRGGTSGSQETQYF.

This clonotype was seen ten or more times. The CDR3 reads CASSLERGVYYEQYF. CDR3 in DNA: TGTGCCAGCAGCTTAGAACGGGGCGTATACTACGAGCAGTACTTC. This rearrangement joins TRBV7-6 to TRBJ2-7; D possibly matches TRBD1 or TRBD2 (5 bases each). This CDR3 has 15 amino acids. Germline CDR1 and CDR2: SGHVS and FNYEAQ. The V end was cut by 1 base, the J end by 3 bases, with 13 bases between.

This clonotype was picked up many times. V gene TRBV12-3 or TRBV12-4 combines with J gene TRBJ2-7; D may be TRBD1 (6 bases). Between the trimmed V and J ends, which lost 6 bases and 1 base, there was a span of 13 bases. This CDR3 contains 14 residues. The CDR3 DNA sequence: TGTGCCAGCAGCCAGGGGACACCTTCCTACGAGCAGTACTTC. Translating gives CASSQGTPSYEQYF.

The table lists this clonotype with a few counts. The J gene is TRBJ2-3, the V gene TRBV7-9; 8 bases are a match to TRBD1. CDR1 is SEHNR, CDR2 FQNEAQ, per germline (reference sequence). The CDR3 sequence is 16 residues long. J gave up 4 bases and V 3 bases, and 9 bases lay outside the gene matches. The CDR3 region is CASSLPQGARADTQYF. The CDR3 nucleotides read TGTGCCAGCAGCTTGCCGCAGGGGGCTAGGGCAGATACGCAGTATTTT.

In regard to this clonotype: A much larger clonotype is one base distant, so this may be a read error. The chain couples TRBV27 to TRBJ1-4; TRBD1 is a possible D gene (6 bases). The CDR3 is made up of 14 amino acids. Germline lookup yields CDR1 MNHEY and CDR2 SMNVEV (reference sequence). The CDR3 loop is CASSPQGMGEKPFF. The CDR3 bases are TGTGCCAGCAGTCCCCAGGGGATGGGTGAAAAACCGTTTTTT.

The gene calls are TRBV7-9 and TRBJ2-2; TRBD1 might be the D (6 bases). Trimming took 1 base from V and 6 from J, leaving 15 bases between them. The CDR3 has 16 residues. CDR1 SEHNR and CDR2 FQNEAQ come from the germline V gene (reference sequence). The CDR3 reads CASSLGTGLNPGELFF. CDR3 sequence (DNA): TGTGCCAGCAGCTTAGGAACAGGGCTGAATCCCGGGGAGCTGTTTTTT.

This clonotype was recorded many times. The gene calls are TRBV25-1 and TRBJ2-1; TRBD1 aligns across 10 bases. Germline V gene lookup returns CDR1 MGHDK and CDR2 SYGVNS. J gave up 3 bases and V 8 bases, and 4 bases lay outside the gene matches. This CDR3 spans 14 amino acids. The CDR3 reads CASRGTGDYNEQFF. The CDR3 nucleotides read TGTGCCAGCCGCGGGACAGGGGACTACAATGAGCAGTTCTTC.

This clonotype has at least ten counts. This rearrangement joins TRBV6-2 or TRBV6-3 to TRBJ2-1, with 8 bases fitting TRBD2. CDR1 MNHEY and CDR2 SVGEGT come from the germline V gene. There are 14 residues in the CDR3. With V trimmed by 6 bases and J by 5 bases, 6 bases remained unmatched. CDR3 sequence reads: CASRTSGGNNEQFF. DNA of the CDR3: TGTGCCAGCAGAACTAGCGGAGGCAACAATGAGCAGTTCTTC.

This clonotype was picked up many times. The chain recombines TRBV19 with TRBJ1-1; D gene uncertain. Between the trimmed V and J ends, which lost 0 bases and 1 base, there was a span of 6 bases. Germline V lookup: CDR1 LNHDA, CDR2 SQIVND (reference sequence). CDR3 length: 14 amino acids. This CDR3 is CASSIEGKNTEAFF. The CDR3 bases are TGTGCCAGTAGTATAGAAGGGAAGAACACTGAAGCTTTCTTT.

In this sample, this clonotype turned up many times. CDR3: CASSLGRGLVSETQYF. In DNA form, the CDR3 reads TGTGCCAGCAGCTTGGGCAGGGGGCTAGTTTCGGAGACCCAGTACTTC. The chain has TRBV7-9 and TRBJ2-5, with 8 bases identical to TRBD1. V shed 3 bases, J shed 5 bases, and the junction held 11 bases outside the gene matches. CDR1 and CDR2 from the germline V gene are SEHNR and FQNEAQ (reference sequence). The CDR3 runs 16 residues.

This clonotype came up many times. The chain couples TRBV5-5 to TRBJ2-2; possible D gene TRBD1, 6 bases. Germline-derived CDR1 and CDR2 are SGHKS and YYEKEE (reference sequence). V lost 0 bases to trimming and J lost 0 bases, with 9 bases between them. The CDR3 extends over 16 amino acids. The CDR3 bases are TGTGCCAGCAGCTTGGGGACAGCGGCGAACACCGGGGAGCTGTTTTTT. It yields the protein CASSLGTAANTGELFF.

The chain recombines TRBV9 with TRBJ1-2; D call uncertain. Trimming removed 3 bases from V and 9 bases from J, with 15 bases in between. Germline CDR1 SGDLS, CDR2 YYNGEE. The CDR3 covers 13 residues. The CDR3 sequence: CASSAPGGWSYTF. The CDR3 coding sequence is TGTGCCAGCAGCGCCCCAGGAGGTTGGAGCTACACCTTC.

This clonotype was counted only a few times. The CDR3 DNA reads TGTGCCAGTAGTCCCGACAGGGTAGGGACCTACGAGCAGTACTTC. This codes for CASSPDRVGTYEQYF. The chain uses TRBV19 and TRBJ2-7; 7 bases match TRBD1. CDR3 length: 15 residues. Germline V gene lookup returns CDR1 LNHDA and CDR2 SQIVND (reference sequence). Unmatched junction bases numbered 9, after V lost 5 bases and J lost 2 bases.

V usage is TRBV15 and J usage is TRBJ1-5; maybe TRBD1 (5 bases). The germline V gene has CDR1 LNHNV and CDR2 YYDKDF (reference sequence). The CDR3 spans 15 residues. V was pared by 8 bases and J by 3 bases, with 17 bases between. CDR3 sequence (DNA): TGTGCCACCCGTAAGTGGGGGGAGGTCAATCAGCCCCAGCATTTT. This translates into CATRKWGEVNQPQHF.

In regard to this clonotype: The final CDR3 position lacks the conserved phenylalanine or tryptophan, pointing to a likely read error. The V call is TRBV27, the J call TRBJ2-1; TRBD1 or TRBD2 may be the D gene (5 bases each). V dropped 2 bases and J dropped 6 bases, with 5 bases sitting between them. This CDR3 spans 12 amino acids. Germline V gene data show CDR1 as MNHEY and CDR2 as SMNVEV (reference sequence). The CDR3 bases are TGTGCCAGCAGTTTAGGGACCAATGAGCAGTTCCTC. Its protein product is CASSLGTNEQFL.

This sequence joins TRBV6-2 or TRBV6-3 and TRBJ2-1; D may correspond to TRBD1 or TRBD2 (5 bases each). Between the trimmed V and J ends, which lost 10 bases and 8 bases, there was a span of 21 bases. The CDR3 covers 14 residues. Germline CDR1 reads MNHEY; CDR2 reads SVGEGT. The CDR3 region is CATLSGLTRDEQFF. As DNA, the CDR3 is TGTGCCACCCTTTCGGGGCTCACGAGGGATGAGCAGTTCTTC.

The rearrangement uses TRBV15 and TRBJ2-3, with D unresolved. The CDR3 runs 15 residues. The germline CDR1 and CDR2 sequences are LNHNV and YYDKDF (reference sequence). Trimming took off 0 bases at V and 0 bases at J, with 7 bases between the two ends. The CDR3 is CATSRDGGSTDTQYF. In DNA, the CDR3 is TGTGCCACCAGCAGAGATGGCGGAAGCACAGATACGCAGTATTTT. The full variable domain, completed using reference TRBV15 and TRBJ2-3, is DAMVIQNPRYQVTQFGKPVTLSCSQTLNHNVMYWYQQKSSQAPKLLFHYYDKDFNNEADTPDNFQSRRPNTSFCFLDIRSPGLGDTAMYLCATSRDGGSTDTQYFGPGTRLTVL.

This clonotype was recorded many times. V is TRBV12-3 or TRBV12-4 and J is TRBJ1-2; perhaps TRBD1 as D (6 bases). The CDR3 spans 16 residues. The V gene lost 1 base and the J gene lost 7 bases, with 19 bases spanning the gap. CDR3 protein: CASSLGSGDALGGYTF. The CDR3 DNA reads TGTGCCAGCAGTTTAGGGTCAGGGGATGCCTTGGGTGGCTACACCTTC.

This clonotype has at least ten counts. CDR3 residues: CASREASGNTIYF. The CDR3 DNA sequence: TGTGCCAGCAGGGAAGCGTCCGGAAACACCATATATTTT. The chain joins TRBV7-8 to TRBJ1-3; D gene unclear. CDR1 is SGHVS and CDR2 is FQNEAQ in the germline V gene. The CDR3 extends over 13 amino acids. Trimming pared 6 bases from V and 4 bases from J, leaving 10 bases between.

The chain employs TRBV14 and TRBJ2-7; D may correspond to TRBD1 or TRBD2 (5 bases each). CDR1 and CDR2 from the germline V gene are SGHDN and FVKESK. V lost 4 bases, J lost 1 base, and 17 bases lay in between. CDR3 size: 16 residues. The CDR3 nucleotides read TGTGCCAGCAGCCTTGCCGGGACCCCCTCGTCCTACGAGCAGTACTTC. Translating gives CASSLAGTPSSYEQYF.

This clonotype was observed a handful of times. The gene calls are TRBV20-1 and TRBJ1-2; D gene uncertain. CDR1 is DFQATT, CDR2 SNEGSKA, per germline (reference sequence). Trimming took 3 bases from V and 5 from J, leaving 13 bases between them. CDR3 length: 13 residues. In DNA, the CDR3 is TGCAGTGCTAGGACCCATAACGAGTATGGCTACACCTTC. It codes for CSARTHNEYGYTF.

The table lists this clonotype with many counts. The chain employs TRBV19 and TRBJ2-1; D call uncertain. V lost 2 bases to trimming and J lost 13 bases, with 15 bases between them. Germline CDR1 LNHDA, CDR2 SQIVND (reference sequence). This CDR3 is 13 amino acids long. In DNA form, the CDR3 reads TGTGCCAGTAGTATACAATCGGACGTGGCTCAGTTCTTC. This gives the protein CASSIQSDVAQFF.

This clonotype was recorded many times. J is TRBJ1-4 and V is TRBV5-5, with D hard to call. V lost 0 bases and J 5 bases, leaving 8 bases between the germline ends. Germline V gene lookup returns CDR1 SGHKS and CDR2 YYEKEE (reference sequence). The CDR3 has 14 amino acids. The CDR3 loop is CASSLDSLNEKLFF. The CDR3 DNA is TGTGCCAGCAGCTTGGACAGCTTAAATGAAAAACTGTTTTTT.